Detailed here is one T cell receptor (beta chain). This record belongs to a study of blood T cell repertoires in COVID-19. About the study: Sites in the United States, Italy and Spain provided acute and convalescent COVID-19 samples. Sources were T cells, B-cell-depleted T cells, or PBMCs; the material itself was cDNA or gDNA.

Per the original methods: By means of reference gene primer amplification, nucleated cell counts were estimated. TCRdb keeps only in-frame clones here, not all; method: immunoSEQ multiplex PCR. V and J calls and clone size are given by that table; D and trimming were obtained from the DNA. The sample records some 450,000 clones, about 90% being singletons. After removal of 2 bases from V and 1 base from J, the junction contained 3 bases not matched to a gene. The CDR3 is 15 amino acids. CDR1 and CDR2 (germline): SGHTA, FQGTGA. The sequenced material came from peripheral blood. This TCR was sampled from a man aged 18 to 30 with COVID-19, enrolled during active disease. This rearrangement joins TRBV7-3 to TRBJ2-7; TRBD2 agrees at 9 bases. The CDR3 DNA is TGTGCCAGCAGCTTATTAGCGGGAGAATCCTACGAGCAGTACTTC. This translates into CASSLLAGESYEQYF.